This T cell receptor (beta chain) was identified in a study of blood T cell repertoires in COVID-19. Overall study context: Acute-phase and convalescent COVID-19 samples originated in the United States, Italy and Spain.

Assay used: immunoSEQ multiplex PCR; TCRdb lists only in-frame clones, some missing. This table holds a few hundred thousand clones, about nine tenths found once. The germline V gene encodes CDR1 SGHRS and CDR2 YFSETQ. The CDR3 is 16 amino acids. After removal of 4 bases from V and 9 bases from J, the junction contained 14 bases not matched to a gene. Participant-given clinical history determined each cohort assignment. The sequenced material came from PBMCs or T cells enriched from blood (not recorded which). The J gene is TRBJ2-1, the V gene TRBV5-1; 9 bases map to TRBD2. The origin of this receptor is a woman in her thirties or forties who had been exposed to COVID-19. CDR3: CASSPRLGREGGEQFF. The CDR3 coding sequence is TGCGCCAGCAGCCCACGCCTAGGGCGGGAGGGCGGTGAGCAGTTCTTC.